This TCR beta chain was recorded in a study of blood T cell repertoires in COVID-19 (dated by TCRdb to about 2020). A note on the overall study: Samples covering the acute and convalescent phases of COVID-19 were provided by collaborators in the United States, Italy and Spain. The prospective study material was composed of cDNA or gDNA derived from T cells, B-cell-depleted T cells, or PBMCs. The dataset comprised deeply sampled blood TCRbeta repertoires from subjects exposed to, actively infected with, or recovered from COVID-19. The repertoires were made available in a free public database intended to serve as a resource for research on the immune response to SARS-CoV-2. Samples came from the ongoing ImmuneRACE study (first 160 participants) plus 1,254 subjects from 6 global collaborators. A de-identified subject ID, COVID-19 status, age in years and sex were almost always included in the sample metadata. Where HLA class I and class II types were available, the types were taken from metadata supplied by the sample provider, not from assay-based typing.

The junction carries 20 bases between V and J, which are trimmed by 5 bases and 6 bases respectively. The CDR3 sequence holds 17 residues, the cysteine and phenylalanine included. Only the CDR3 DNA is retained, 51 bases long and in frame from the first base. The germline V gene yields SGHTA for CDR1 and FQGNSA for CDR2. The full study reports these points: The quantity of clinical and demographic metadata differed by source and by participant and was supplied without curation.

This clone was picked up one time. Its antigen has not been determined. Per-base quality was not reported, and no clone a single base away is much larger than it. The collaborating institutions used their own protocols to collect whole blood in K2EDTA tubes. For TCRbeta analysis, collaborators shipped samples as frozen whole blood, isolated PBMCs, or DNA extracted from either of those sample types. The immunoSEQ Assay, a bias-controlled multiplex PCR, was used to amplify TCRbeta CDR3 regions from genomic DNA. In the paper's pipeline: The number of nucleated cells in each sample was estimated by amplification of reference gene primers within the assay. To quantify the absolute abundance of each unique TCRbeta CDR3 rearrangement, sequence reads were collapsed and filtered. For each sample, productive Simpson clonality was calculated as the square root of Simpson's diversity index across productive rearrangements. TCRdb re-hosts the immuneACCESS table, in-frame sequences only. Its copies lack some clones; in the studies checked, an unresolved V gene accounts for under half of them, and the cause for the rest is not known. V, J and clone size reflect that table, while D and trimming were determined from the DNA. In all, the sample holds just over 65,000 clones, and 85% to 90% of those were seen once. The ten top clones hold roughly 1.4% of the sample.

This clonotype was obtained from a man aged 55 to 70 with acute or convalescent COVID-19. The sequencing sample was made of peripheral blood. Rearrangement joined TRBV7-2 to TRBJ1-6; a confident D gene designation cannot be given. The bases are TGTGCCAGCAGCCTCCAAGGCCTTGCGGCTTTTAATTCACCCCTCCACTTT. Translation gives CASSLQGLAAFNSPLHF.